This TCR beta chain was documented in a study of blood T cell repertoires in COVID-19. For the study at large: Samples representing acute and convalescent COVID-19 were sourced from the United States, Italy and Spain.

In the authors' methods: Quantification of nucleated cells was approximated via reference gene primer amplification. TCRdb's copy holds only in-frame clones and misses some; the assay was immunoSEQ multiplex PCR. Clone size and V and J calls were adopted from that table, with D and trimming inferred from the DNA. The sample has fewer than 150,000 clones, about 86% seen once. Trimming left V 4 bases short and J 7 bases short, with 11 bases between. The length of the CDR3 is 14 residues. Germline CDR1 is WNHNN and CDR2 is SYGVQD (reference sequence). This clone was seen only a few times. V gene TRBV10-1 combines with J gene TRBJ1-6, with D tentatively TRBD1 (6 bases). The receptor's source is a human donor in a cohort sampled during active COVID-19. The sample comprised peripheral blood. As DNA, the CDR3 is TGCGCCAGCAGTGCACAGGGTGAAAATTCACCCCTCCACTTT. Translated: CASSAQGENSPLHF.